This passage covers 21 T cell receptor beta chains from one sample sequenced in a study of blood T cell repertoires in COVID-19. Data came from immunoSEQ multiplex PCR; TCRdb stores just in-frame clones and leaves some out. This sample has 150,000 or so clones, with roughly 93% found just once. Sequencing was carried out using peripheral blood. The receptor source for this set is a woman aged 60-75 years with COVID-19, enrolled during active disease.

V gene TRBV7-6 combines with J gene TRBJ2-2; 7 nucleotides match TRBD1. The CDR3 is 13 residues long. CDR1 and CDR2 (germline): SGHVS, FNYEAQ. After removal of 5 bases from V and 6 bases from J, the junction contained 3 bases not matched to a gene. The CDR3 coding sequence is TGTGCCAGCAGCCAGACAGGGCCCGGGGAGCTGTTTTTT. The encoded protein is CASSQTGPGELFF.

This chain uses TRBV10-3 with TRBJ2-1, with D tentatively TRBD2 (6 bases). V was clipped by 3 bases and J by 4 bases, with 10 bases between them. The CDR3 contains 14 residues. In germline, CDR1 is ENHRY, CDR2 SYGVKD. DNA of the CDR3: TGTGCCATCAGTGACGGAGGGAGATACAATGAGCAGTTCTTC. This gives the protein CAISDGGRYNEQFF.

This sequence joins TRBV5-8 and TRBJ1-4; D gene unclear. V lost 3 bases, J lost 2 bases, and 11 bases lay in between. Per the germline V gene, CDR1 is SGHTS and CDR2 is YDEGEE. The length of the CDR3 is 15 residues. The CDR3 region is CASSSAVRTNEKLFF. The CDR3 DNA reads TGTGCCAGCAGCTCGGCGGTGAGGACTAATGAAAAACTGTTTTTT.

This chain joins TRBV27 and TRBJ1-4; TRBD1 might be the D (5 bases). Trimming took off 8 bases at V and 7 bases at J, with 20 bases between the two ends. The V gene's germline CDR1 is MNHEY and CDR2 SMNVEV (reference sequence). The CDR3 has 15 residues. This CDR3 is CASGPTGRTSEKLFF. In DNA, the CDR3 is TGTGCCAGCGGACCGACGGGGAGGACAAGTGAAAAACTGTTTTTT.

The V and J genes are TRBV7-9 and TRBJ1-2; no definite D call. V lost 3 bases and J 7 bases, leaving 15 bases between the germline ends. CDR1 is SEHNR, CDR2 FQNEAQ, per germline (reference sequence). The CDR3 is made up of 14 amino acids. CDR3 sequence reads: CASSFDPQYTGYTF. The CDR3 DNA follows: TGTGCCAGCAGCTTCGACCCACAGTACACTGGCTACACCTTC.

The chain couples TRBV6-1 to TRBJ1-1; D may be TRBD1 (5 bases). Germline V CDR1 and CDR2: MNHNS, SASEGT. Trimming shortened V by 3 bases and J by 1 base, and 12 bases separated the two germline ends. The CDR3 consists of 15 residues. CDR3 region: CASSDYSRENTEAFF. The CDR3 region has the DNA TGTGCCAGCAGTGATTATAGCAGGGAGAACACTGAAGCTTTCTTT.

The chain recombines TRBV19 with TRBJ2-1; 9 bases align to TRBD1. J gave up 4 bases and V 8 bases, and 6 bases lay outside the gene matches. CDR1 and CDR2 (germline): LNHDA, SQIVND (reference sequence). The CDR3 loop spans 14 amino acids. CDR3 region: CASHRDRAYNEQFF. The CDR3 DNA reads TGTGCCAGTCACAGGGACAGGGCGTACAATGAGCAGTTCTTC.

The genes are TRBV7-7 and TRBJ2-5, with 7 bases lining up with TRBD2. The V gene end was trimmed by 5 bases and the J gene end by 0 bases; junction bases not matched to a gene: 3. Germline CDR1 is SSHAT and CDR2 is FNYEAQ (reference sequence). The CDR3 covers 14 residues. The CDR3 region has the DNA TGTGCCAGCAGCGTCGGGGGGTACCAAGAGACCCAGTACTTC. Its translation is CASSVGGYQETQYF.

The gene calls are TRBV6-5 and TRBJ1-4; tentatively, D is TRBD1 (5 bases). CDR1 is MNHEY and CDR2 is SVGAGI in the germline V gene. Trimming cost V 6 bases and J 8 bases, with 10 bases left between them. The CDR3 is 12 residues long. CDR3 in DNA: TGTGCCAGCAGCCGGGCAGGGGAAAAACTGTTTTTT. This gives the protein CASSRAGEKLFF.

This clone has ten or more counts. The chain carries TRBV19 and TRBJ1-4, with D perhaps TRBD1 (5 bases). Between the trimmed V and J ends, which lost 1 base and 8 bases, there was a span of 11 bases. Germline CDR1 is LNHDA and CDR2 is SQIVND (reference sequence). The CDR3 covers 14 residues. The CDR3 nucleotides are TGTGCCAGTAGTATAGCGCGGGGGTCCGAAAAACTGTTTTTT. Amino acids: CASSIARGSEKLFF.

The V gene is TRBV5-4, the J gene TRBJ1-4; D not certain. Germline loops: CDR1 SGHNT, CDR2 YYREEE (reference sequence). There are 14 residues in the CDR3. Trimming shortened V by 4 bases and J by 3 bases, and 10 bases separated the two germline ends. The CDR3: CASSPGRPNEKLFF. The CDR3 DNA is TGTGCCAGCAGCCCGGGTAGGCCTAATGAAAAACTGTTTTTT.

This chain joins TRBV30 and TRBJ1-1; D not certain. Germline V CDR1 and CDR2: GTSNPN, SVGIG (reference sequence). Between the trimmed V and J ends, which lost 4 bases and 2 bases, there was a span of 17 bases. The CDR3 has 15 amino acids. The CDR3: CAWKAGGWGNTEAFF. Here the CDR3 DNA reads TGTGCCTGGAAAGCCGGAGGGTGGGGAAACACTGAAGCTTTCTTT. Complete variable domain (other parts from reference TRBV30 and TRBJ1-1): SQTIHQWPATLVQPVGSPLSLECTVEGTSNPNLYWYRQAAGRGLQLLFYSVGIGQISSEVPQNLSASRPQDRQFILSSKKLLLSDSGFYLCAWKAGGWGNTEAFFGQGTRLTVV.

V usage is TRBV7-2 and J usage is TRBJ1-1; D may be TRBD1 (6 bases). The germline V and J ends were trimmed by 8 bases and 1 base, with 11 bases remaining between them. This CDR3 is 13 amino acids long. Per the germline V gene, CDR1 is SGHTA and CDR2 is FQGNSA. The CDR3 sequence is CASAQGPNTEAFF. In DNA form, the CDR3 reads TGTGCCAGCGCACAGGGCCCGAACACTGAAGCTTTCTTT.

The gene calls are TRBV7-8 and TRBJ2-5, with a weak D call TRBD2 (5 bases). The V end was cut by 4 bases, the J end by 2 bases, with 11 bases between. The length of the CDR3 is 14 residues. Looked up from germline, CDR1 is SGHVS and CDR2 is FQNEAQ. CDR3 residues: CASSSTTGQETQYF. The DNA for the CDR3 is TGTGCCAGCAGCTCAACGACGGGACAAGAGACCCAGTACTTC.

V and J are TRBV30 and TRBJ1-1, with D tentatively TRBD1 (6 bases). V was shortened by 4 bases and J by 6 bases, with 21 bases between the two germline ends. CDR1 is GTSNPN, CDR2 SVGIG, per germline (reference sequence). The CDR3 has 15 amino acids. The CDR3 DNA sequence: TGTGCCTGGAAGAGGACAGCACGTCTGGGGGCTGAAGCTTTCTTT. It yields the protein CAWKRTARLGAEAFF.

The rearrangement links TRBV7-6 to TRBJ1-4; D unresolved. Germline lookup yields CDR1 SGHVS and CDR2 FNYEAQ. V lost 5 bases and J lost 4, with 14 bases in between. This CDR3 spans 15 amino acids. The CDR3 region is CASSKSPGINEKLFF. CDR3 in DNA: TGTGCCAGCAGCAAGAGCCCGGGGATTAATGAAAAACTGTTTTTT.

The J gene is TRBJ1-1, the V gene TRBV3-1 (or the pseudogene TRBV3-2); D is undetermined. V lost 4 bases, J lost 10 bases, and 19 bases lay in between. Germline CDR1 LGHDT, CDR2 YNNKEL (reference sequence). The CDR3 has 14 amino acids. The CDR3: CASSPSSHGEIAFF. CDR3 nucleotide sequence: TGTGCCAGCAGCCCTAGTTCCCACGGAGAAATAGCTTTCTTT.

The V gene is TRBV6-6, the J gene TRBJ2-1; a weak D match, TRBD2 (5 bases). Germline-derived CDR1 and CDR2 are MNHNY and SVGAGI (reference sequence). The V end was cut by 5 bases, the J end by 7 bases, with 15 bases between. CDR3 length equals 14 residues. The CDR3 region is CASSTAGRRNEQFF. The CDR3 nucleotides are TGTGCCAGCAGTACCGCCGGGCGGAGGAATGAGCAGTTCTTC.

The rearrangement uses TRBV4-1 and TRBJ1-2, with a possible D match to TRBD1 (5 bases). CDR1 is MGHRA and CDR2 is YSYEKL in the germline V gene. V was trimmed by 0 bases and J by 4 bases, leaving 18 bases between them. CDR3 length: 17 amino acids. CDR3 nucleotide sequence: TGCGCCAGCAGCCAAGACTTTGCCGGGGGAGCCCTCTATGGCTACACCTTC. It translates to CASSQDFAGGALYGYTF.

The chain carries TRBV7-2 and TRBJ1-6; possibly TRBD1 for D (5 bases). This CDR3 spans 16 amino acids. V gave up 1 base and J gave up 4 bases, with 11 bases separating them. CDR1 SGHTA and CDR2 FQGNSA come from the germline V gene. In DNA, the CDR3 is TGTGCCAGCAGCTTAGAGGGGCAGAATTATAATTCACCCCTCCACTTT. Translation: CASSLEGQNYNSPLHF.

The chain links TRBV18 to TRBJ2-3; 12 bases fit TRBD2. V trimming: 3 bases; J trimming: 2 bases; junction bases outside the gene matches: 3. Germline CDR1 is KGHSH and CDR2 is LQKENI. The CDR3 totals 16 residues. In DNA, the CDR3 is TGTGCCAGCTCACCTACTAGCGGGGGGAACACAGATACGCAGTATTTT. Encoded protein: CASSPTSGGNTDTQYF. The full variable domain, its missing parts supplied by reference TRBV18 and TRBJ2-3, is NAGVMQNPRHLVRRRGQEARLRCSPMKGHSHVYWYRQLPEEGLKFMVYLQKENIIDESGMPKERFSAEFPKEGPSILRIQQVVRGDSAAYFCASSPTSGGNTDTQYFGPGTRLTVL.